Included here is one T cell receptor beta chain sequence, with context. This record belongs to a study of T cell responses to AZD1222 COVID-19 vaccine. The germline V gene encodes CDR1 SGHVS and CDR2 FQNEAQ. The CDR3 runs 16 residues. V lost 4 bases, J lost 5 bases, and 10 bases stayed unmatched. Recipients boosted at about 4 weeks or about 12 weeks are pooled. Produced via immunoSEQ multiplex PCR; TCRdb's table is partial and in-frame only. The table includes some 150,000 clones, over 70% detected once. J is TRBJ2-1 and V is TRBV7-8; 8 bases line up with TRBD2. The TCR sequence derives from an adult who received the AZD1222 COVID-19 vaccine. The sequencing used peripheral blood, collected 28 days after the second AZD1222 dose. The CDR3 reads CASSSDLTSVNNEQFF. DNA for the CDR3: TGTGCCAGCAGCTCTGATCTGACTAGCGTAAACAATGAGCAGTTCTTC.